This T cell receptor beta chain was found in a study of blood T cell repertoires in COVID-19. Across the whole study: Material from acute and convalescent COVID-19 was sourced from the United States, Italy and Spain. T cells, B-cell-depleted T cells, or PBMCs supplied cDNA or gDNA.

Self-reported history from a screening survey and questionnaire set each donor's cohort. V shed 2 bases and J shed 6 bases, with 8 bases lying between them. This CDR3 has 13 residues. Methods used by the authors: Estimated nucleated cell counts came from reference gene primer amplification. The table came from immunoSEQ multiplex PCR; TCRdb's copy has only in-frame clones and leaves some out. That table supplies the V and J calls and clone size; D and trimming were determined from the DNA. The data contain roughly 260,000 clones, about 90% of them singletons. The sequenced sample was PBMCs or T cells enriched from blood (not recorded which). This chain links TRBV12-3 or TRBV12-4 with TRBJ1-5, with D unclear. The receptor's source is a human donor in a cohort exposed to, infected with or recovered from COVID-19 (not recorded which). The donor label of this sample is uncertain. CDR3 amino acids: CASSLRGGQPQHF. The CDR3 coding sequence is TGTGCCAGCAGTTTACGGGGTGGTCAGCCCCAGCATTTT.